The 8 T cell receptor beta chains listed next were all sequenced from one sample in a study of T cell repertoires in cytomegalovirus infection. TCRdb reprocessed the reads with MiXCR, giving one entry per CDR3 protein. There are 250,000 to 350,000 distinct CDR3 sequences in the sample; over 20% occur only once, and around 14% lies in the top ten. Sequencing was done on a sample of PBMCs. The source is a human donor in good health (CMV status not recorded). Some clones in this sample may be carry-over from other donors' samples.

There are a few counts of this clonotype. The V and J genes are TRBV20-1 and TRBJ1-1, with TRBD1 identical over 8 bases. Germline-derived CDR1 and CDR2 are DFQATT and SNEGSKA (reference sequence). CDR3 length: 14 amino acids. With V trimmed by 2 bases and J by 3 bases, 5 bases remained unmatched. The chain's CDR3 is CSARQGAFDTEAFF. As DNA, the CDR3 is TGCAGTGCTAGACAGGGGGCATTTGACACTGAAGCTTTCTTT.

This clonotype was observed a few times. The V call is TRBV5-6, the J call TRBJ2-4, with D uncertain. V gave up 4 bases and J gave up 0 bases, with 17 bases separating them. CDR1 is SGHDT, CDR2 YYEEEE, per germline. CDR3 length equals 17 residues. CDR3 in amino acids: CASSPGTTGLAKNIQYF. CDR3 DNA sequence: TGTGCCAGCAGCCCCGGAACAACGGGTCTAGCCAAAAACATTCAGTACTTC.

A few counts support this clonotype. The chain combines TRBV19 with TRBJ2-1; a possible D gene is TRBD1 (6 bases). Trimming left V 5 bases short and J 9 bases short, with 11 bases between. There are 12 residues in the CDR3. The germline V gene has CDR1 LNHDA and CDR2 SQIVND (reference sequence). CDR3 sequence: CASSHRAGEQFF. The DNA of the CDR3 is TGTGCCAGTAGTCACAGGGCTGGTGAGCAGTTCTTC. Full variable domain (outside the CDR3, taken from reference TRBV19 and TRBJ2-1): DGGITQSPKYLFRKEGQNVTLSCEQNLNHDAMYWYRQDPGQGLRLIYYSQIVNDFQKGDIAEGYSVSREKKESFPLTVTSAQKNPTAFYLCASSHRAGEQFFGPGTRLTVL.

This chain joins TRBV20-1 and TRBJ2-5; D unclear. V was trimmed by 1 base and J by 2 bases, leaving 11 bases between them. The CDR3 is 14 amino acids. Germline values: CDR1 DFQATT, CDR2 SNEGSKA (reference sequence). The CDR3 is CSARGYQFQETQYF. The CDR3 coding sequence is TGCAGTGCTAGAGGGTACCAGTTTCAAGAGACCCAGTACTTC.

V is TRBV6-6 and J is TRBJ2-7; the match to TRBD2 covers 13 bases. CDR1 MNHNY and CDR2 SVGAGI come from the germline V gene (reference sequence). This CDR3 is built from 15 residues. Trimming at V came to 6 bases and at J to 3 bases, leaving 5 bases not matched to a gene. This CDR3 reads CASRGLAGNGYEQYF. The CDR3 DNA reads as TGTGCCAGCAGGGGACTAGCGGGGAACGGCTACGAGCAGTACTTC.

This clonotype was found many times. The V call is TRBV10-3, the J call TRBJ2-7; a weak D match, TRBD1 (5 bases). Germline values: CDR1 ENHRY, CDR2 SYGVKD. This CDR3 region has 12 residues. V dropped 0 bases and J dropped 9 bases, with 9 bases sitting between them. The CDR3 loop is CAISESQGRQYF. As DNA, the CDR3 is TGTGCCATCAGTGAGTCTCAGGGTCGGCAGTACTTC.

This clonotype was observed a handful of times. The rearrangement joins TRBV7-2 to TRBJ2-5; a possible D gene is TRBD2 (6 bases). Between the trimmed V and J ends, which lost 5 bases and 2 bases, there was a span of 12 bases. CDR1 and CDR2 (germline): SGHTA, FQGNSA. The CDR3 totals 14 residues. CDR3 DNA: TGTGCCAGCAGCCAGCCTCGGGGGCAAGAGACCCAGTACTTC. It encodes CASSQPRGQETQYF.

This clonotype was observed a single time. V usage is TRBV20-1 and J usage is TRBJ2-1; unclear D gene. The CDR3 runs 13 residues. V was shortened by 7 bases and J by 6 bases, with 16 bases between the two germline ends. Germline CDR1 and CDR2: DFQATT and SNEGSKA (reference sequence). The CDR3 loop is CSVTQVSVNEQFF. The DNA for the CDR3 is TGCAGTGTAACCCAGGTGTCGGTCAATGAGCAGTTCTTC.